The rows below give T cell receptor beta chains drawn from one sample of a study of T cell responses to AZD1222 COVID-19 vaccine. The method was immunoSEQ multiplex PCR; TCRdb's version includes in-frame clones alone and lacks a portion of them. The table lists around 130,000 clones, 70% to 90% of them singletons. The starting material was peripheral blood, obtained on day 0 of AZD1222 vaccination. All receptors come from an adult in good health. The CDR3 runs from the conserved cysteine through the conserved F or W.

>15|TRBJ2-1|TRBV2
CASLVNRARYNEQFF
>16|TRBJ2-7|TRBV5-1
CASSGSIAGDSHEQYF
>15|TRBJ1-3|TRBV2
CASSEVGGTGNTIYF
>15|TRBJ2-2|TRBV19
CASSIGGANTGELFF
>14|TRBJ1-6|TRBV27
CASTGNGVNSPLHF
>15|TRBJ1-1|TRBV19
CASSIFSGTGFKAFF
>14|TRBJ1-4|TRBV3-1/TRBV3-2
CASSQEPAAEKLFF
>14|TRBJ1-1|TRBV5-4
CASSLPVKNTEAFF
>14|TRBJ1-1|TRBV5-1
CASSWFGEATEAFF
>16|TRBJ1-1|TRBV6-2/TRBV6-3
CASSLYGTGFGTEAFF
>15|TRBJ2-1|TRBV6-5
CASTNHGGSYNEQFF
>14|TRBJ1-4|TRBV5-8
CASSPGGTNEKLFF
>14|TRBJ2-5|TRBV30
CAWSVGGTGETQYF
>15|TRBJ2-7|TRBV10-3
CAISEPPSGTYEQYF
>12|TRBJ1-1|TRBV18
CASSTGGAEAFF
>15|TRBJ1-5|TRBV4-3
CASSQDLGRGRPQHF
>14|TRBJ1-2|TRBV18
CASQKDRANYGYTF
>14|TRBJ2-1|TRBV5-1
CASSLASSYNEQFF
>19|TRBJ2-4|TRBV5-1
CASSSFEGLARSAKNIQYF
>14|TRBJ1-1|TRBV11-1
CASSLGGTNTEAFF
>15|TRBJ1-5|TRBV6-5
CASRKQGPSNQPQHF
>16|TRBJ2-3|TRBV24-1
CATSRGSSGYTDTQYF
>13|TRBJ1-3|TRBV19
CASRSLAGNTIYF
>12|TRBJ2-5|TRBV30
CAWSVQKETQYF
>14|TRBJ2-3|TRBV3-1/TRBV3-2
CASSQAGGTDTQYF
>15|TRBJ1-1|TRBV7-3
CASSPVELLNTEAFF
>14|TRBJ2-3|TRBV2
CASSEALTLDTQYF
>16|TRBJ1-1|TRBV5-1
CASSQITGGLWTEAFF
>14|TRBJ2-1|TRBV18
CASSPPIDRDEQFF
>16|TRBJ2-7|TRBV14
CASSRYSSGSRYEQYF
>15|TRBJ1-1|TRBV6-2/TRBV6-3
CASSKHLTGGTEAFF
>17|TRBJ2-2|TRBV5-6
CASSLLLAGDNTGELFF
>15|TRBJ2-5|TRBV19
CASSIDRGNGETQYF
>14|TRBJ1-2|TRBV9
CASSVDRGAYGYTF
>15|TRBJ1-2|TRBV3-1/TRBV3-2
CASSGRDTANYGYTF
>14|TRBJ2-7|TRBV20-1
CSASSGAPTYEQYF
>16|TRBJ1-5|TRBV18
CASSPNEGTANQPQHF
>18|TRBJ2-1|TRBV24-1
CATSEPARGAQVKREQFF
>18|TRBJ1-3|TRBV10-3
CAISDQEPIPSSGNTIYF
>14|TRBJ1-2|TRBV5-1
CASSLERGLTGYTF
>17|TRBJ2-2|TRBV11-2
CASSPTMGGVSTGELFF
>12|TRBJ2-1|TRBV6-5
CASSYSYGEQFF
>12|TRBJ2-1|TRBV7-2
CASSLRNNEQFF
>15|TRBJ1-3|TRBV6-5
CASRGGPSSGNTIYF
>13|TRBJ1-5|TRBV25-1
CASSVGPNQPQHF
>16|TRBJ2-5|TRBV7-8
CASSLMGNIIQETQYF